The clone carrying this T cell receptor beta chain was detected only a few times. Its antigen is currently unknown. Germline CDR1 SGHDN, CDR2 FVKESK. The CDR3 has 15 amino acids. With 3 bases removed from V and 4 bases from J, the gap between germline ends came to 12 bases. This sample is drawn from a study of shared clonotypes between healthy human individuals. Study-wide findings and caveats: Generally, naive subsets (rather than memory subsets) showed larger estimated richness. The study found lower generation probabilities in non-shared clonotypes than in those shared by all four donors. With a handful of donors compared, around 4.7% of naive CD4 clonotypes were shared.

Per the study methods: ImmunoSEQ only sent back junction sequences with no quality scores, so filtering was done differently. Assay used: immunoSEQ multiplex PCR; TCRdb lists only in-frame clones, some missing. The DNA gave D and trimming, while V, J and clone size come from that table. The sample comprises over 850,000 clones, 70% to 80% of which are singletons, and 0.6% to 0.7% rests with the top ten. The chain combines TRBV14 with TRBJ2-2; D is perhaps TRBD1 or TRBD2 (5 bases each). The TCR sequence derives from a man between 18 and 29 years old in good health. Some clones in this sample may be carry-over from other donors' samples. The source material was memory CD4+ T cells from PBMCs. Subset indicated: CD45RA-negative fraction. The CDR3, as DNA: TGTGCCAGCAGCCAGTGGGGGAGCATCACCGGGGAGCTGTTTTTT. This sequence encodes CASSQWGSITGELFF.